This entry lists 21 T cell receptor beta chains sequenced from one sample in a study of T cell repertoires in cytomegalovirus infection. Using its own MiXCR run on the reads, TCRdb lists one record per CDR3 protein. This table holds under 850,000 distinct CDR3 sequences, less than 40% found once. Material for sequencing was PBMCs. These receptors were obtained from a human donor in good health (CMV status not recorded). Some clones in this sample may be carry-over from other donors' samples.

The rearrangement joins TRBV2 to TRBJ2-7, with no clear D. V lost 9 bases and J lost 7, with 10 bases in between. Germline CDR1 is SNHLY and CDR2 is FYNNEI. The CDR3 is made up of 10 amino acids. The CDR3 DNA sequence: TGTGCCAGAAAAAGGAGTGAGCAGTACTTC. Its translation: CARKRSEQYF. The full variable domain, its missing parts supplied by reference TRBV2 and TRBJ2-7, is EPEVTQTPSHQVTQMGQEVILRCVPISNHLYFYWYRQILGQKVEFLVSFYNNEISEKSEIFDDQFSVERPDGSNFTLKIRSTKLEDSAMYFCARKRSEQYFGPGTRLTVT.

This chain links TRBV29-1 with TRBJ2-3; 9 bases match TRBD1. V trimming: 2 bases; J trimming: 1 base; junction bases outside the gene matches: 1. The germline gives CDR1 SQVTM, CDR2 ANQGSEA. The CDR3 loop spans 14 amino acids. Written as DNA, the CDR3 is TGCAGCGTTGAAAGGGACAGGGGCACAGATACGCAGTATTTT. This encodes CSVERDRGTDTQYF.

In this sample, this clonotype turned up a few times. The chain carries TRBV6-2 or TRBV6-3 and TRBJ1-1, with 11 bases fitting TRBD1. The J segment lost 6 bases and the V segment lost 1 base, leaving 4 bases of the junction unmatched. The germline V gene has CDR1 MNHEY and CDR2 SVGEGT. The length of the CDR3 is 15 residues. The CDR3 here is CASSYYGQGASEAFF. The CDR3 coding sequence is TGTGCCAGCAGTTACTATGGACAGGGGGCATCTGAAGCTTTCTTT.

This clonotype has at least ten counts. The V call is TRBV7-2, the J call TRBJ2-4; TRBD2 matches 8 bases. V trimming: 4 bases; J trimming: 14 bases; junction bases outside the gene matches: 4. The CDR3 length is 11 residues. Germline CDR1 is SGHTA and CDR2 is FQGNSA. In nucleotides, the CDR3 is TGTGCCAGCAGCTCAGGACTAGCAAAGTACTTC. As protein: CASSSGLAKYF.

This clonotype appeared a few times. The rearrangement links TRBV28 to TRBJ2-7, with D unclear. Germline V lookup: CDR1 MDHEN, CDR2 SYDVKM. Trimming left V 6 bases short and J 4 bases short, with 13 bases between. The CDR3 runs to 13 residues. The CDR3 spells CASRSNVRYEQYF. The DNA of the CDR3 is TGTGCCAGCAGATCCAATGTGAGGTACGAGCAGTACTTC.

The gene calls are TRBV7-8 and TRBJ1-2; 7 positions match TRBD1. This CDR3 region has 16 residues. The trim removed 2 bases at V and 3 bases at J, leaving 9 bases unmatched. The germline CDR1 and CDR2 sequences are SGHVS and FQNEAQ. The CDR3 reads CASSLPRTGRDYGYTF. CDR3 sequence (DNA): TGTGCCAGCAGCTTACCCCGGACAGGAAGGGACTATGGCTACACCTTC. The complete variable domain, with remaining parts taken from reference TRBV7-8 and TRBJ1-2, reads GAGVSQSPRYKVAKRGQDVALRCDPISGHVSLFWYQQALGQGPEFLTYFQNEAQLDKSGLPSDRFFAERPEGSVSTLKIQRTQQEDSAVYLCASSLPRTGRDYGYTFGSGTRLTVV.

The chain uses TRBV20-1 and TRBJ2-7; 8 bases match TRBD1. This CDR3 region has 14 residues. J was trimmed by 6 bases and V by 0 bases; bases with no gene match: 7. Germline assignment: CDR1 DFQATT and CDR2 SNEGSKA (reference sequence). The CDR3 loop is CSAREGTGVGEQYF. In DNA form, the CDR3 reads TGCAGTGCTAGAGAGGGGACAGGAGTGGGCGAGCAGTACTTC.

The sample holds many counts of this clonotype. This sequence joins TRBV12-3 or TRBV12-4 and TRBJ2-1, with 9 bases lining up with TRBD2. This CDR3 is 16 amino acids long. Germline trimming cut 6 bases from V and 6 bases from J; bases unmatched to any gene: 12. The CDR3 DNA follows: TGTGCCAGCAGCTATCTCGCGGGAGGGGGAGGCAATGAGCAGTTCTTC. This encodes CASSYLAGGGGNEQFF.

The V gene is TRBV7-6, the J gene TRBJ2-1; a possible D gene is TRBD1 (5 bases). The germline CDR1 and CDR2 sequences are SGHVS and FNYEAQ. Trimming removed 2 bases at V and 3 bases at J, with 14 bases between. CDR3 length: 16 amino acids. CDR3 nucleotides: TGTGCCAGCAGCTTATTACAGGTCTCCTACTACAATGAGCAGTTCTTC. This translates into CASSLLQVSYYNEQFF.

The gene calls are TRBV5-1 and TRBJ2-2; D is perhaps TRBD1 (6 bases). This CDR3 has 15 residues. The V end lost 4 bases, the J end lost 1 base, and 11 bases lay between the germline ends. Germline lookup yields CDR1 SGHRS and CDR2 YFSETQ. CDR3 DNA: TGCGCCAGCAGCGGGGACACGAAGAACACCGGGGAGCTGTTTTTT. Protein sequence: CASSGDTKNTGELFF.

The chain joins TRBV13 to TRBJ2-1; D is tentatively TRBD1 or TRBD2 (5 bases each). This CDR3 contains 12 residues. Trimming removed 5 bases at V and 9 bases at J, with 11 bases between. Germline CDR1 reads PRHDT; CDR2 reads FYEKMQ (reference sequence). The CDR3 DNA is TGTGCCAGCAGCATGAGGGGCGGTGAGCAGTTCTTC. The encoded protein is CASSMRGGEQFF.

In this sample, this clonotype turned up a few times. This sequence joins TRBV7-9 and TRBJ2-7; TRBD2 might be the D (6 bases). This CDR3 contains 13 residues. Per the germline V gene, CDR1 is SEHNR and CDR2 is FQNEAQ (reference sequence). The V and J ends lost 1 base and 9 bases respectively, with 13 bases between them. Written as DNA, the CDR3 is TGTGCCAGCAGCTTAGAAGGGACTGGGGGGCAGTACTTC. Residues: CASSLEGTGGQYF.

The chain couples TRBV4-2 to TRBJ2-2; D may be TRBD2 (6 bases). Trimming left V 4 bases short and J 0 bases short, with 12 bases between. Germline V gene sequence: CDR1 LGHNA, CDR2 YNFKEQ. The CDR3 sequence is 16 residues long. In DNA form, the CDR3 reads TGTGCCAGCAGCCCTCCTAGCGCCGCGAACACCGGGGAGCTGTTTTTT. Its translation: CASSPPSAANTGELFF.

This chain connects TRBV14 to TRBJ1-2; unclear D gene. Trimming stripped 1 base from V and 4 bases from J, with 10 bases between. The CDR3 is made up of 14 amino acids. Germline-derived CDR1 and CDR2 are SGHDN and FVKESK. The CDR3 region is CASSQGGRSYGYTF. For the CDR3, the DNA is TGTGCCAGCAGCCAAGGAGGACGGAGCTATGGCTACACCTTC.

This chain connects TRBV20-1 to TRBJ2-7; 13 bases map to TRBD2. The CDR3 consists of 13 residues. Germline CDR1 DFQATT, CDR2 SNEGSKA (reference sequence). V shed 2 bases and J 10 bases; nucleotides not matched to a gene: 5. As DNA, the CDR3 is TGCAGTGCTAGAACTGGACTAGCGGGAGTTCAGTACTTC. This gives the protein CSARTGLAGVQYF.

In the case of this clonotype: Since a much larger clone is just one base distant, this may be a read error. The conserved closing phenylalanine or tryptophan is absent in this CDR3, likely reflecting a read error. The gene calls are TRBV7-4 and TRBJ1-1; 10 bases agree with TRBD1. V lost 4 bases to trimming and J lost 4 bases; unmatched junction nucleotides: 3. CDR1 SGHVT and CDR2 SQSDAQ come from the germline V gene. The CDR3 is made up of 14 amino acids. CDR3 amino acids: CASSSGTGVTEAFV. The CDR3 nucleotides are TGTGCCAGCAGCTCCGGGACAGGGGTCACTGAAGCTTTCGTT.

The rearrangement uses TRBV10-2 and TRBJ2-5; D possibly matches TRBD1 or TRBD2 (7 bases each). Trimming removed 4 bases at V and 5 bases at J, with 14 bases between. Germline values: CDR1 WSHSY, CDR2 SAAADI. The CDR3 runs 14 residues. The CDR3 is CASSATGRDETQYF. CDR3 sequence (DNA): TGCGCCAGCAGTGCGACAGGGAGGGATGAGACCCAGTACTTC.

Only a few counts were recorded for this clonotype. CDR3 in amino acids: CASSPGTSGRLETQYF. In nucleotides, the CDR3 is TGTGCCAGCAGCCCTGGGACTAGCGGGAGGTTAGAGACCCAGTACTTC. The chain joins TRBV7-8 to TRBJ2-5, with TRBD2 matching over 15 bases. Germline V CDR1 and CDR2: SGHVS, FQNEAQ. CDR3 length: 16 amino acids. With V trimmed by 5 bases and J by 4 bases, 5 bases remained unmatched. Supplemented by reference TRBV7-8 and TRBJ2-5, the full variable domain reads GAGVSQSPRYKVAKRGQDVALRCDPISGHVSLFWYQQALGQGPEFLTYFQNEAQLDKSGLPSDRFFAERPEGSVSTLKIQRTQQEDSAVYLCASSPGTSGRLETQYFGPGTRLLVL.

The chain carries TRBV7-8 and TRBJ2-2; the D is unclear. The germline V gene encodes CDR1 SGHVS and CDR2 FQNEAQ. With 1 base removed from V and 8 bases from J, the gap between germline ends came to 8 bases. This CDR3 contains 13 residues. The CDR3 is CASSLVGFGELFF. Here the CDR3 DNA reads TGTGCCAGCAGCTTAGTGGGGTTTGGGGAGCTGTTTTTT.

CDR3 region: CASSSGHRTRYEQYF. The CDR3 DNA sequence: TGTGCCAGCAGTTCGGGACACCGCACCCGCTACGAGCAGTACTTC. The chain recombines TRBV12-3 or TRBV12-4 with TRBJ2-7, with D perhaps TRBD1 (6 bases). Trimming shortened V by 4 bases and J by 3 bases, and 16 bases separated the two germline ends. The CDR3 runs 15 residues.

The V gene is TRBV28, the J gene TRBJ2-1; 7 bases match TRBD2. This CDR3 spans 17 amino acids. Trimming at V came to 3 bases and at J to 0 bases, leaving 8 bases not matched to a gene. Germline CDR1 MDHEN, CDR2 SYDVKM. The CDR3 spells CASSFGKRGSSYNEQFF. In nucleotides, the CDR3 is TGTGCCAGCAGTTTCGGGAAGCGGGGCAGCTCCTACAATGAGCAGTTCTTC.